This TCR beta chain was recorded in a study of cytomegalovirus exposure and HLA in healthy donors. Study-wide results and limits: Near-uniform donor sequencing depth was presumed by presence/absence analyses. Some TCR beta chains (roughly 150 of them) were listed as cytomegalovirus-associated. About 87% or about 30% of the time was how often most TCR beta V segments were productive, according to an earlier analysis.

In regard to this clone: Its antigen is not known.

The CDR3 is made up of 14 amino acids. With 3 bases clipped from V and 1 base from J, the junction kept 5 bases outside the gene matches. Germline V gene sequence: CDR1 GTSNPN, CDR2 SVGIG (reference sequence). The primer mix had 60 Vbeta and 13 Jbeta primers. Only in-frame clones appear in the TCRdb table, and some are missing; sequencing was by immunoSEQ multiplex PCR. The sample has about 99,000 clones. Sequencing used PBMCs. The chain has TRBV30 and TRBJ1-1, with 7 bases lining up with TRBD1. This clonotype was obtained from a man in his forties in good health and CMV-seronegative. The CDR3 nucleotides are TGTGCCTGGAGCGCGGGACAGCCGAACACTGAAGCTTTCTTT. It yields the protein CAWSAGQPNTEAFF.